The T cell receptor (beta chain) under discussion was sequenced for a study of blood T cell repertoires in COVID-19. In the study's own analysis: Amplification of reference gene primers was used by the study to estimate nucleated cell counts. Produced via immunoSEQ multiplex PCR; TCRdb's table is partial and in-frame only. The V and J calls and clone size were taken over from that table, and D and trimming were inferred from the DNA. The table includes about 250,000 clones, around four fifths detected once. This clonotype was sampled from a man older than 75 with acute or convalescent COVID-19. Sequencing was performed on peripheral blood.

The CDR3 DNA is TGTGCCAGCTCACTCCGACAGGGGCAAGAGACCCAGTACTTC. This codes for CASSLRQGQETQYF. The chain is built from TRBV18 and TRBJ2-5; 8 nucleotides match TRBD1. The CDR3 is made up of 14 amino acids. CDR1 is KGHSH, CDR2 LQKENI, per germline. V lost 4 bases and J lost 2; bases outside the gene matches: 3.